The rows below give T cell receptor beta chains drawn from one sample of a study of T cells in Graves' hyperthyroidism and ophthalmopathy. TCRdb fed the multiplex PCR reads into MiXCR, producing one record per CDR3 protein. The table has roughly 420,000 distinct CDR3 sequences, approximately 14% seen once; the top ten hold about 4.9%. Sequencing was carried out using blood. The receptors derive from a woman between 18 and 30 years old with Graves' hyperthyroidism. The CDR3 runs from the conserved cysteine through the conserved F or W. Each record gives: CDR3 protein, CDR3 DNA, V gene, J gene, clone size, D gene. The D gene is left open where the match is weak. The size field is filled for only some rows; it gives once, few, many or a size class.

cdr3_aa: CASRKQGAGANVLTF; cdr3_nt: TGTGCCAGCAGGAAACAGGGGGCTGGGGCCAACGTCCTGACTTTC; v_call: TRBV6-1; j_call: TRBJ2-6; clone_size: many; d_call: TRBD1
cdr3_aa: CATSDSRRGGNNSPLHF; cdr3_nt: TGTGCCACCAGTGATTCCCGCCGGGGAGGGAATAATTCACCCCTCCACTTT; v_call: TRBV24-1; j_call: TRBJ1-6; clone_size: NA; d_call: NA
cdr3_aa: CASSATTYNEQFF; cdr3_nt: TGTGCCAGTAGTGCGACAACCTACAATGAGCAGTTCTTC; v_call: TRBV19; j_call: TRBJ2-1; clone_size: few; d_call: NA
cdr3_aa: CASSPVSYEQYF; cdr3_nt: TGTGCCAGCTCACCAGTCTCCTACGAGCAGTACTTC; v_call: TRBV18; j_call: TRBJ2-7; clone_size: many; d_call: NA
cdr3_aa: CASSPRQGHEQYF; cdr3_nt: TGTGCCAGCTCACCACGACAGGGCCACGAGCAGTACTTC; v_call: TRBV18; j_call: TRBJ2-7; clone_size: NA; d_call: TRBD1
cdr3_aa: CASSSSSGSSYEQYF; cdr3_nt: TGTGCCAGCAGCTCCTCTAGCGGGTCCTCCTACGAGCAGTACTTC; v_call: TRBV7-2; j_call: TRBJ2-7; clone_size: NA; d_call: TRBD2
cdr3_aa: CASSRGCGLAGGRGSKNIQYF; cdr3_nt: TGCGCCAGCAGCCGGGGTTGTGGACTAGCGGGAGGCCGTGGGTCCAAAAACATTCAGTACTTC; v_call: TRBV4-3; j_call: TRBJ2-4; clone_size: few; d_call: TRBD2
cdr3_aa: CASSSLLIDRNYEQYF; cdr3_nt: TGTGCCAGCAGCTCCTTACTGATTGACAGAAACTACGAGCAGTACTTC; v_call: TRBV5-5; j_call: TRBJ2-7; clone_size: NA; d_call: NA
cdr3_aa: CASSGAGEYLEQYF; cdr3_nt: TGTGCCAGCAGTGGGGCGGGAGAGTATCTCGAGCAGTACTTC; v_call: TRBV6-2/TRBV6-3; j_call: TRBJ2-7; clone_size: few; d_call: TRBD2
cdr3_aa: CASSLQPTYGYTF; cdr3_nt: TGTGCCAGCAGCCTGCAGCCTACATATGGCTACACCTTC; v_call: TRBV3-1; j_call: TRBJ1-2; clone_size: many; d_call: NA
cdr3_aa: CATSDFDRDHNEQFF; cdr3_nt: TGTGCCACCAGTGATTTCGATCGGGACCACAATGAGCAGTTCTTC; v_call: TRBV24-1; j_call: TRBJ2-1; clone_size: NA; d_call: NA
cdr3_aa: CASSLAGTSWDGYTF; cdr3_nt: TGTGCCAGCAGTTTAGCTGGGACTTCGTGGGATGGCTACACCTTC; v_call: TRBV12-3/TRBV12-4; j_call: TRBJ1-2; clone_size: many; d_call: NA
cdr3_aa: CASSYRDRGPYEQYF; cdr3_nt: TGTGCCAGCAGTTACCGGGACAGGGGGCCCTACGAGCAGTACTTC; v_call: TRBV6-5; j_call: TRBJ2-7; clone_size: many; d_call: TRBD1
cdr3_aa: CASSEYSGTGELFF; cdr3_nt: TGTGCCAGCAGTGAATATAGCGGCACCGGGGAGCTGTTTTTT; v_call: TRBV25-1; j_call: TRBJ2-2; clone_size: few; d_call: NA
cdr3_aa: CAWSGTGIHEQYF; cdr3_nt: TGTGCCTGGAGCGGGACAGGGATCCACGAGCAGTACTTC; v_call: TRBV30; j_call: TRBJ2-7; clone_size: NA; d_call: TRBD1
cdr3_aa: CASSLQRRQGYTF; cdr3_nt: TGTGCCAGCAGTCTACAAAGACGCCAGGGCTACACCTTC; v_call: TRBV2; j_call: TRBJ1-2; clone_size: many; d_call: NA
cdr3_aa: CASTDRVKIPKDQPQHF; cdr3_nt: TGTGCCAGCACCGACAGGGTTAAGATCCCCAAAGATCAGCCCCAGCATTTT; v_call: TRBV6-1; j_call: TRBJ1-5; clone_size: many; d_call: TRBD1
cdr3_aa: CASSPPIVLIGYTF; cdr3_nt: TGTGCCAGCAGCCCACCAATAGTTCTCATTGGCTACACCTTC; v_call: TRBV16; j_call: TRBJ1-2; clone_size: many; d_call: NA
cdr3_aa: CASSQQFQSGNTIYF; cdr3_nt: TGCGCCAGCAGCCAACAGTTTCAGTCTGGAAACACCATATATTTT; v_call: TRBV4-1; j_call: TRBJ1-3; clone_size: NA; d_call: NA
cdr3_aa: CASSSQTSGRAADTQYF; cdr3_nt: TGTGCCAGCAGCTCCCAGACTAGCGGGAGGGCCGCAGATACGCAGTATTTT; v_call: TRBV9; j_call: TRBJ2-3; clone_size: NA; d_call: TRBD2
cdr3_aa: CASSRDGLNTEAFF; cdr3_nt: TGTGCCAGCAGCCGGGATGGTTTGAACACTGAAGCTTTCTTT; v_call: TRBV12-3/TRBV12-4; j_call: TRBJ1-1; clone_size: many; d_call: NA
cdr3_aa: CASSERPPRGKNTGELFF; cdr3_nt: TGCGCCAGCAGTGAGAGGCCCCCCAGGGGGAAGAACACCGGGGAGCTGTTTTTT; v_call: TRBV10-1; j_call: TRBJ2-2; clone_size: many; d_call: TRBD1
cdr3_aa: CASSLSISGSWMGEQFF; cdr3_nt: TGTGCCAGCAGCTTATCAATTAGCGGGAGTTGGATGGGTGAGCAGTTCTTC; v_call: TRBV7-2; j_call: TRBJ2-1; clone_size: many; d_call: TRBD2
cdr3_aa: CASSLIPGSNTEAFF; cdr3_nt: TGCGCCAGCAGCTTAATACCGGGATCGAACACTGAAGCTTTCTTT; v_call: TRBV5-1; j_call: TRBJ1-1; clone_size: many; d_call: NA
cdr3_aa: CASSQGAGLRLFF; cdr3_nt: TGTGCCAGCAGCCAAGGGGCCGGATTACGACTGTTTTTT; v_call: TRBV3-1; j_call: TRBJ1-4; clone_size: many; d_call: NA
cdr3_aa: CAISDPYGETQYF; cdr3_nt: TGTGCCATCAGTGACCCTTATGGAGAGACCCAGTACTTC; v_call: TRBV10-3; j_call: TRBJ2-5; clone_size: many; d_call: NA
cdr3_aa: CASSQGQGRSPLHF; cdr3_nt: TGTGCCAGCAGCCAAGGCCAGGGAAGATCACCCCTCCACTTT; v_call: TRBV3-1; j_call: TRBJ1-6; clone_size: NA; d_call: NA
cdr3_aa: CASSRSDSGEQFF; cdr3_nt: TGCGCCAGCAGCAGATCGGACTCCGGGGAGCAGTTCTTC; v_call: TRBV5-1; j_call: TRBJ2-1; clone_size: NA; d_call: NA
cdr3_aa: CASRQTGNYEQYF; cdr3_nt: TGCGCCAGCAGACAGACAGGGAACTACGAGCAGTACTTC; v_call: TRBV4-1; j_call: TRBJ2-7; clone_size: many; d_call: TRBD1
cdr3_aa: CASSFESSETQYF; cdr3_nt: TGTGCCAGCAGCTTTGAATCGTCGGAGACCCAGTACTTC; v_call: TRBV7-9; j_call: TRBJ2-5; clone_size: NA; d_call: NA
cdr3_aa: CSDEGQGSDNEQFF; cdr3_nt: TGCAGCGACGAGGGACAGGGTTCTGACAATGAGCAGTTCTTC; v_call: TRBV29-1; j_call: TRBJ2-1; clone_size: once; d_call: TRBD1
cdr3_aa: CASSPDRHSTDTQYF; cdr3_nt: TGTGCCAGCTCACCTGACCGGCACTCCACAGATACGCAGTATTTT; v_call: TRBV18; j_call: TRBJ2-3; clone_size: many; d_call: NA
cdr3_aa: CATSRAVGRGNSPLHF; cdr3_nt: TGTGCCACCAGCAGAGCTGTAGGGAGAGGGAATTCACCCCTCCACTTT; v_call: TRBV15; j_call: TRBJ1-6; clone_size: many; d_call: NA
cdr3_aa: CASSLEGLAGDNEQFF; cdr3_nt: TGCGCCAGCAGCCTAGAAGGACTAGCGGGAGACAATGAGCAGTTCTTC; v_call: TRBV4-1; j_call: TRBJ2-1; clone_size: few; d_call: TRBD2
cdr3_aa: CASVRGDSYNEQFF; cdr3_nt: TGTGCCAGCGTTCGGGGCGACTCCTACAATGAGCAGTTCTTC; v_call: TRBV28; j_call: TRBJ2-1; clone_size: NA; d_call: NA
cdr3_aa: CATSRGSAGKDTEAFF; cdr3_nt: TGTGCCACCAGCAGAGGATCAGCAGGCAAGGACACTGAAGCTTTCTTT; v_call: TRBV15; j_call: TRBJ1-1; clone_size: many; d_call: NA
cdr3_aa: CASSDPGLAGLETQYF; cdr3_nt: TGTGCCAGCAGCGATCCAGGACTAGCGGGACTGGAGACCCAGTACTTC; v_call: TRBV2; j_call: TRBJ2-5; clone_size: NA; d_call: TRBD2
cdr3_aa: CASRQGQRTNEKLFF; cdr3_nt: TGTGCCAGCAGGCAAGGACAGAGGACTAATGAAAAACTGTTTTTT; v_call: TRBV6-1; j_call: TRBJ1-4; clone_size: NA; d_call: NA
cdr3_aa: CASSFTENTEAFF; cdr3_nt: TGCGCCAGCAGCTTTACAGAGAACACTGAAGCTTTCTTT; v_call: TRBV5-1; j_call: TRBJ1-1; clone_size: many; d_call: NA
cdr3_aa: CASSLEGASGSHEQFF; cdr3_nt: TGCGCCAGCAGCTTGGAAGGGGCTAGCGGGAGTCATGAGCAGTTCTTC; v_call: TRBV5-1; j_call: TRBJ2-1; clone_size: many; d_call: TRBD2
cdr3_aa: CASSLTREGNNEQFF; cdr3_nt: TGTGCCAGCAGCTTAACGAGGGAGGGCAACAATGAGCAGTTCTTC; v_call: TRBV7-3; j_call: TRBJ2-1; clone_size: many; d_call: TRBD2
cdr3_aa: CASSRRDGYATNEKLFF; cdr3_nt: TGTGCCAGCAGCCGACGGGACGGCTACGCAACTAATGAAAAACTGTTTTTT; v_call: TRBV3-1; j_call: TRBJ1-4; clone_size: few; d_call: NA
cdr3_aa: CASSLSGGENNEQFF; cdr3_nt: TGTGCCAGCAGTTTATCAGGGGGAGAAAACAATGAGCAGTTCTTC; v_call: TRBV27; j_call: TRBJ2-1; clone_size: few; d_call: NA
cdr3_aa: CASSLVTGPPQYF; cdr3_nt: TGTGCCAGCAGTTTAGTCACTGGTCCCCCTCAGTACTTC; v_call: TRBV28; j_call: TRBJ2-5; clone_size: few; d_call: NA
cdr3_aa: CASTRQGPYEQYF; cdr3_nt: TGTGCCAGCACCAGACAGGGCCCCTACGAGCAGTACTTC; v_call: TRBV6-4; j_call: TRBJ2-7; clone_size: once; d_call: TRBD1
cdr3_aa: CASSYRTSGDGTGELFF; cdr3_nt: TGTGCCAGCAGTTATCGGACTAGCGGGGACGGCACCGGGGAGCTGTTTTTT; v_call: TRBV2; j_call: TRBJ2-2; clone_size: many; d_call: TRBD2
cdr3_aa: CASSLMTGDKNIQYF; cdr3_nt: TGTGCCAGCAGCTTAATGACAGGAGACAAAAACATTCAGTACTTC; v_call: TRBV7-9; j_call: TRBJ2-4; clone_size: few; d_call: NA
cdr3_aa: CASSLTGGHPNEKLFF; cdr3_nt: TGTGCCAGCAGTCTCACCGGGGGACACCCTAATGAAAAACTGTTTTTT; v_call: TRBV11-2; j_call: TRBJ1-4; clone_size: many; d_call: NA
cdr3_aa: CAISESRGTQPQHF; cdr3_nt: TGTGCCATCAGTGAGTCCCGGGGCACTCAGCCCCAGCATTTT; v_call: TRBV10-3; j_call: TRBJ1-5; clone_size: few; d_call: NA
cdr3_aa: CAISNPGQGRTEAFF; cdr3_nt: TGTGCCATCAGCAACCCGGGACAGGGAAGGACTGAAGCTTTCTTT; v_call: TRBV10-3; j_call: TRBJ1-1; clone_size: NA; d_call: TRBD1
cdr3_aa: CASSFSEINEKLFF; cdr3_nt: TGTGCCAGCAGCTTCTCCGAGATCAATGAAAAACTGTTTTTT; v_call: TRBV7-2; j_call: TRBJ1-4; clone_size: once; d_call: NA
cdr3_aa: CASSIEADAEAFF; cdr3_nt: TGTGCCAGTAGTATTGAGGCCGATGCTGAAGCTTTCTTT; v_call: TRBV19; j_call: TRBJ1-1; clone_size: many; d_call: NA
cdr3_aa: CASRNPPSGRGRTGELFF; cdr3_nt: TGTGCCAGCAGAAACCCCCCTAGCGGGAGAGGTCGGACCGGGGAGCTGTTTTTT; v_call: TRBV6-1; j_call: TRBJ2-2; clone_size: NA; d_call: TRBD2
cdr3_aa: CASSLRLAGGEETQYF; cdr3_nt: TGCGCCAGCAGCTTGAGGCTAGCGGGAGGGGAAGAGACCCAGTACTTC; v_call: TRBV5-1; j_call: TRBJ2-5; clone_size: NA; d_call: TRBD2
cdr3_aa: CSASGSRPGLQNNEQFF; cdr3_nt: TGCAGTGCTAGCGGCTCCCGGCCCGGCCTGCAGAACAATGAGCAGTTCTTC; v_call: TRBV20-1; j_call: TRBJ2-1; clone_size: many; d_call: NA
cdr3_aa: CASSRLPGQGEGSLHF; cdr3_nt: TGTGCCAGCAGCCGATTACCGGGACAGGGGGAAGGGTCCCTCCACTTT; v_call: TRBV4-2; j_call: TRBJ1-6; clone_size: NA; d_call: TRBD1
cdr3_aa: CASSLGERVTYEQYF; cdr3_nt: TGTGCCAGCAGCTTGGGGGAGAGAGTAACCTACGAGCAGTACTTC; v_call: TRBV7-9; j_call: TRBJ2-7; clone_size: few; d_call: NA
cdr3_aa: CASSLQLPHSPLHF; cdr3_nt: TGTGCCAGCAGTTTACAGCTCCCCCATTCACCCCTCCACTTT; v_call: TRBV28; j_call: TRBJ1-6; clone_size: many; d_call: NA
cdr3_aa: CATSRDHSSGNTIYF; cdr3_nt: TGTGCCACCAGCAGAGACCACAGCTCTGGAAACACCATATATTTT; v_call: TRBV15; j_call: TRBJ1-3; clone_size: few; d_call: NA
cdr3_aa: CASSLGTGNSPLHF; cdr3_nt: TGTGCCAGCAGCTTGGGGACAGGGAATTCACCCCTCCACTTT; v_call: TRBV11-2; j_call: TRBJ1-6; clone_size: many; d_call: TRBD1